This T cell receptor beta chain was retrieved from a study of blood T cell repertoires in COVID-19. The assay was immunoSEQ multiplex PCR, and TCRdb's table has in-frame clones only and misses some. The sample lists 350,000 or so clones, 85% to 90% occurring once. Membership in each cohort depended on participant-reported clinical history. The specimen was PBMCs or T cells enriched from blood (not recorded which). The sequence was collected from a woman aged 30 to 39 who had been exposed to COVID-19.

CDR3 DNA sequence: TGTGCCAGCAGTTACCCTTCTGGACAAAAAGCTTTCTTT. Encoded protein: CASSYPSGQKAFF. The chain recombines TRBV6-5 with TRBJ1-1; perhaps TRBD1 as D (5 bases). The CDR3 contains 13 residues. Trimming stripped 2 bases from V and 9 bases from J, with 13 bases between. Germline CDR1 is MNHEY and CDR2 is SVGAGI.